The 9 T cell receptor beta chains below all came from one sample that was sequenced in a study of blood T cell repertoires in COVID-19. Data came from immunoSEQ multiplex PCR; TCRdb stores just in-frame clones and leaves some out. The sample contains approximately 94,000 clones, 87% of which appear only once. What was sequenced was peripheral blood. These receptors originate from a man between 25 and 39 years old in a cohort sampled during active COVID-19.

This clone was seen only once. The gene calls are TRBV2 and TRBJ2-3, with 10 bases fitting TRBD2. Trimming at V came to 5 bases and at J to 3 bases, leaving 14 bases not matched to a gene. This CDR3 contains 18 residues. Per germline, CDR1 SNHLY and CDR2 FYNNEI. This CDR3 is CASSRTALLAGKTDTQYF. DNA for the CDR3: TGTGCCAGCAGTCGAACCGCCCTACTAGCGGGGAAGACAGATACGCAGTATTTT.

V and J are TRBV7-9 and TRBJ2-7, with 11 bases aligning to TRBD2. V shed 5 bases and J 5 bases; nucleotides not matched to a gene: 5. Germline CDR1 and CDR2: SEHNR and FQNEAQ (reference sequence). The CDR3 consists of 14 residues. CDR3 nucleotides: TGTGCCAGCAGCGCAACTAGCGGGGGTGACGAGCAGTACTTC. It specifies CASSATSGGDEQYF. The full variable domain, rest sourced from reference TRBV7-9 and TRBJ2-7, is DTGVSQNPRHKITKRGQNVTFRCDPISEHNRLYWYRQTLGQGPEFLTYFQNEAQLEKSRLLSDRFSAERPKGSFSTLEIQRTEQGDSAMYLCASSATSGGDEQYFGPGTRLTVT.

This rearrangement joins TRBV5-1 to TRBJ2-7; the D gene is possibly TRBD1 (5 bases). With 3 bases removed from V and 1 base from J, the gap between germline ends came to 8 bases. Germline values: CDR1 SGHRS, CDR2 YFSETQ. The CDR3 extends over 13 amino acids. The CDR3 DNA reads as TGCGCCAGCAGCTCCGGACAATCCTACGAGCAGTACTTC. Encoded protein: CASSSGQSYEQYF.

There are a few counts of this clone. The gene calls are TRBV7-2 and TRBJ1-5, with TRBD1 identical over 7 bases. CDR1 is SGHTA and CDR2 is FQGNSA in the germline V gene. V shed 5 bases, J shed 15 bases, and the junction held 13 bases outside the gene matches. This CDR3 is built from 13 residues. The CDR3 DNA reads TGTGCCAGCAGCCGGGACAGAAATCAAGGGGCGCATTTT. Translating gives CASSRDRNQGAHF.

This clone was seen once. The chain has TRBV11-2 and TRBJ2-1; 8 nucleotides match TRBD2. Germline CDR1 reads SGHAT; CDR2 reads FQNNGV. This CDR3 contains 17 residues. The J segment lost 7 bases and the V segment lost 4 bases, leaving 15 bases of the junction unmatched. CDR3 nucleotides: TGTGCCAGCAGCTCTACGAGCTCGGGGGGGCTGACGAATGAGCAGTTCTTC. The encoded protein is CASSSTSSGGLTNEQFF.

The gene calls are TRBV18 and TRBJ1-1; D is unresolved. CDR1 KGHSH and CDR2 LQKENI come from the germline V gene. This CDR3 contains 13 residues. Trimming cost V 3 bases and J 3 bases, with 8 bases left between them. CDR3 protein: CASSPYGDTEAFF. Written as DNA, the CDR3 is TGTGCCAGCTCACCTTACGGGGACACTGAAGCTTTCTTT.

The rearrangement joins TRBV5-1 to TRBJ1-6, with 8 bases matching TRBD1. From germline, CDR1 is SGHRS and CDR2 YFSETQ. J was trimmed by 7 bases and V by 2 bases; bases with no gene match: 8. The CDR3 consists of 16 residues. The CDR3 region is CASSLEARGRNSPLHF. CDR3 DNA sequence: TGCGCCAGCAGCTTAGAAGCCAGGGGGCGAAATTCACCCCTCCACTTT.

This chain joins TRBV6-5 and TRBJ1-2; tentatively, D is TRBD1 (6 bases). Germline-derived CDR1 and CDR2 are MNHEY and SVGAGI. The CDR3 spans 13 residues. The V end was cut by 5 bases, the J end by 7 bases, with 14 bases between. The CDR3 sequence is CASSHRDNGGYTF. In nucleotides, the CDR3 is TGTGCCAGCAGTCACCGGGACAACGGTGGCTACACCTTC.

V and J are TRBV19 and TRBJ2-5, with 15 bases lining up with TRBD2. The length of the CDR3 is 16 residues. V lost 6 bases and J lost 5; bases outside the gene matches: 7. CDR1 and CDR2 from the germline V gene are LNHDA and SQIVND (reference sequence). The CDR3 region has the DNA TGTGCCAGTAGAGATTCTGGGACTAGCGGGGGGGAGACCCAGTACTTC. The encoded protein is CASRDSGTSGGETQYF.